This TCR beta chain was identified in a study of blood T cell repertoires in COVID-19. The CDR3 covers 18 residues. Using immunoSEQ multiplex PCR, the repertoire was profiled, and TCRdb retains in-frame clones only, with some absent. This table holds under 75,000 clones, 80% to 90% found once. The chain couples TRBV21-1 to TRBJ2-7; the tabulated D call, TRBD1, remains unverified against the DNA. TRBV21-1 is given as a pseudogene. The material sequenced was peripheral blood. The sequence was collected from a man aged 45-60 years with active COVID-19. Here the CDR3 reads CASSKINRDREGRNEQYF. CDR3 nucleotide sequence: TGTGCCAGCAGCAAAATTAACCGGGACAGGGAAGGTCGAAACGAGCAGTACTTC.